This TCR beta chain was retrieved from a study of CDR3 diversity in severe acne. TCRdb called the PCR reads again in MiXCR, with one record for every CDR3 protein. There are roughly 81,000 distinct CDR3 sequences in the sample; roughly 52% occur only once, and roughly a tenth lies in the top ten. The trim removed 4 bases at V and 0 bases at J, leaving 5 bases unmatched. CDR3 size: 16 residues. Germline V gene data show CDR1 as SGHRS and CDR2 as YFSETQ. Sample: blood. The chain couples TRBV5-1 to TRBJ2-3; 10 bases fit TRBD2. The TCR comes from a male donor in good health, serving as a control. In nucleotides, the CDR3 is TGCGCCAGCAGCAAAACTAGCGGGGAGAGCACAGATACGCAGTATTTT. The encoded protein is CASSKTSGESTDTQYF.